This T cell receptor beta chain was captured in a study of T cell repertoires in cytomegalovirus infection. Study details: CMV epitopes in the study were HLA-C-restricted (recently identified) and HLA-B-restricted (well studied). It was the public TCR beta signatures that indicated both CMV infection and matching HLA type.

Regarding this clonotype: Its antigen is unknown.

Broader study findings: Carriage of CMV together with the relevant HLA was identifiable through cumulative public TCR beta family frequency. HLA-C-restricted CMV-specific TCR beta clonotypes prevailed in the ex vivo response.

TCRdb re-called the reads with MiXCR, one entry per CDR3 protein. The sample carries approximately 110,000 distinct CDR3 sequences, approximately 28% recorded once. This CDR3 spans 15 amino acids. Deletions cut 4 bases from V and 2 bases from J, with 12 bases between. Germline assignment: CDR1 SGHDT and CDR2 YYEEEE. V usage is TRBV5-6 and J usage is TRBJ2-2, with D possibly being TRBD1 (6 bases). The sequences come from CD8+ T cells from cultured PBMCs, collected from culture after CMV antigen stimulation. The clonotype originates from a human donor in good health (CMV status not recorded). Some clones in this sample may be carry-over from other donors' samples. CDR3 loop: CASSVGTPNTGELFF. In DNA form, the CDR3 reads TGTGCCAGCAGCGTCGGGACACCAAACACCGGGGAGCTGTTTTTT.